This TCR beta chain was sequenced for a study of T cell responses to AZD1222 COVID-19 vaccine (dated by TCRdb to the early 2020s). Regarding the study in general: TCR sequencing was performed for about 250 trial participants, of whom some 200 were given two doses of AZD1222 and approximately 26 were given two doses of MenACWY control vaccine. Trial participants were enrolled by age into subgroups of 18-55, 56-69 and 70-plus years, and around 140, 26 and 57 TCR-sequenced participants, respectively, were included in these subgroups.

The CDR3 regions of human TCRbeta chains were subjected to immunosequencing. The published analysis was carried out like this. Repertoire TCRs were matched against a reference library of SARS-CoV-2-specific TCRs generated with the MIRA antigen-specificity platform. Breadth was defined as the fraction of unique TCRs that were SARS-CoV-2-associated, and depth was defined as the fraction of total T cells that were SARS-CoV-2-associated. Each spike-specific TCR was assigned to its reactive spike region and to a CD4 or CD8 class using the MIRA data. Log10-transformed breadth and depth values were compared by one-way ANOVA with Sidak's multiple comparisons tests. Entries here come from immuneACCESS through TCRdb and include only in-frame sequences with V and J called. Some clones fail to appear in such tables; in the studies checked, an unresolved V gene covers under half of the shortfall, and the cause of the remainder is unknown. V and J calls and clone size are copied from that table; D and trimming were computed from the DNA. Across this sample there are approximately 170,000 clones, with 90% to 95% seen only once. The leading ten clones occupy less than 1.3% of the sample.

Per the publication, the time point label means: about 28 days (+/-7) after the second vaccine dose. Because spike-specific TCR depth and breadth did not differ between the two schedules, AZD1222 recipients who got a second dose at roughly 4 weeks were pooled with those who got a second dose at roughly 12 weeks. Vaccinee samples came from UK trials COV001 and COV002, including a single-blind randomized controlled phase 2/3 trial of AZD1222 (ChAdOx1 nCoV-19) in healthy adults. For TCRbeta chain sequencing, PBMC samples were collected from trial participants at day 0 and at day 28 after the second dose. Reading the germline V gene gives CDR1 SGDLS and CDR2 YYNGEE. Deletion took 4 bases off V and 3 bases off J, with a span of 14 bases between the germline ends. Inclusive of the bounding cysteine and phenylalanine, the CDR3 is 16 residues long. Of the read, only the CDR3 DNA is kept; its 48 bases are in frame from base 1.

This clone was detected once. The specificity of this receptor is unknown. No much larger clone exists at a distance of one base, and base qualities are not known. The study at large found these results: Because no samples from the day 14 peak response were available, repertoires could be characterized only after the peak T cell response. Conclusions about previously exposed vaccinees are limited because only five to seven AZD1222 recipients were SARS-CoV-2 seropositive at baseline. The 56-69-year group was small, and its depth increase did not reach significance, likely because of low power. After two AZD1222 doses, spike-specific TCR breadth and depth were significantly higher than at day 0 and than in MenACWY recipients. Participants were mostly white British, with more females than males. The authors suggested clonal diversity may have been underestimated. The vaccine-associated CD4 TCRs covered the entire spike protein, and the dominant responses fell in regions 160-218 and 743-854. Nearly half of unique spike-specific TCRs reportedly recognized epitopes outside regions mutated in the B.1.351 and B.1.1.7 variants.

Specimen: peripheral blood, collected 28 days after the second AZD1222 dose. This clonotype originated in an adult who received the AZD1222 COVID-19 vaccine. The chain employs TRBV9 and TRBJ2-6; the D gene assignment is perhaps TRBD1 or TRBD2, with each matching 5 bases. For the CDR3, the sequence is CASSPRWGFGANVLTF. The base sequence is TGTGCCAGCAGCCCTCGGTGGGGGTTTGGGGCCAACGTCCTGACTTTC.